Below are 13 T cell receptor beta chains sequenced from a single sample in a study of CD8 T cells in ankylosing spondylitis listed by TCRdb under 2017. To prepare the library, 5' RACE was applied. Sequencing used an Illumina HiSeq 2500. TCRdb reanalyzed the raw reads on its own, using fastp at Q25 for trimming and MiXCR for clone calling, and kept in-frame beta chains. Rows with a matching CDR3 protein are joined into one entry that keeps the most common DNA and genes. The sample table holds around 300,000 distinct CDR3 sequences, of which roughly 14% were seen once. Clones ranked in the top ten supply about 1% of the sample. Sequencing was done on a sample of blood, either unsorted or a sorted T cell fraction (not recorded which). These receptors originate from a male donor with ankylosing spondylitis or in good health (not recorded which).

This chain connects TRBV5-1 to TRBJ1-2, with a tentative D call TRBD1 (6 bases). The germline V gene encodes CDR1 SGHRS and CDR2 YFSETQ. The CDR3 length is 14 residues. Trimming pared 4 bases from V and 3 bases from J, leaving 13 bases between. CDR3: CASSVGGRDYGYTF. The CDR3 coding sequence is TGCGCCAGCAGCGTAGGGGGTCGGGACTATGGCTACACCTTC. The full variable domain, its missing parts supplied by reference TRBV5-1 and TRBJ1-2, is KAGVTQTPRYLIKTRGQQVTLSCSPISGHRSVSWYQQTPGQGLQFLFEYFSETQRNKGNFPGRFSGRQFSNSRSEMNVSTLELGDSALYLCASSVGGRDYGYTFGSGTRLTVV.

The chain carries TRBV15 and TRBJ2-7, with TRBD2 as a possible D gene (5 bases). V lost 0 bases to trimming and J lost 6 bases, with 9 bases between them. The germline V gene encodes CDR1 LNHNV and CDR2 YYDKDF (reference sequence). This CDR3 has 13 amino acids. CDR3 sequence reads: CATSRDLSGEQYF. CDR3 DNA sequence: TGTGCCACCAGCAGAGACCTGAGCGGCGAGCAGTACTTC.

The chain combines TRBV18 with TRBJ2-7, with 9 bases identical to TRBD1. From germline, CDR1 is KGHSH and CDR2 LQKENI. J gave up 2 bases and V 8 bases, and 7 bases lay outside the gene matches. The CDR3 extends over 14 amino acids. In DNA, the CDR3 is TGTGCCAGCCAACCCGGGACAGGGCCCTACGAGCAGTACTTC. Translation: CASQPGTGPYEQYF. Full variable domain (rest looked up from reference TRBV18 and TRBJ2-7): NAGVMQNPRHLVRRRGQEARLRCSPMKGHSHVYWYRQLPEEGLKFMVYLQKENIIDESGMPKERFSAEFPKEGPSILRIQQVVRGDSAAYFCASQPGTGPYEQYFGPGTRLTVT.

The sample holds many counts of this clonotype. The CDR3 DNA reads as TGCAGTGCTAGAGATCGGAGGCTCGGGGAAAAACTGTTTTTT. The encoded protein is CSARDRRLGEKLFF. V gene TRBV20-1 combines with J gene TRBJ1-4, with D unresolved. The CDR3 is 14 amino acids. Germline V lookup: CDR1 DFQATT, CDR2 SNEGSKA (reference sequence). Trimming removed 0 bases at V and 8 bases at J, with 13 bases between.

V gene TRBV19 combines with J gene TRBJ2-3; maybe TRBD2 (5 bases). V was trimmed by 5 bases and J by 2 bases, leaving 11 bases between them. The germline V gene has CDR1 LNHDA and CDR2 SQIVND (reference sequence). The CDR3 spans 14 residues. The CDR3 sequence is CASSAPGFTDTQYF. CDR3 in DNA: TGTGCCAGTAGTGCCCCGGGGTTCACAGATACGCAGTATTTT.

The chain carries TRBV20-1 and TRBJ2-4; the match to TRBD2 covers 8 bases. Germline CDR1 and CDR2: DFQATT and SNEGSKA (reference sequence). The CDR3 sequence is 18 residues long. J gave up 0 bases and V 6 bases, and 16 bases lay outside the gene matches. The CDR3 DNA reads as TGCAGTGCGGTCGGAACTAGCGGAAGGATGCTAGCCAAAAACATTCAGTACTTC. It translates to CSAVGTSGRMLAKNIQYF.

This clonotype was observed a few times. The chain joins TRBV6-5 to TRBJ2-1; D might be TRBD1 (5 bases). Germline loops: CDR1 MNHEY, CDR2 SVGAGI. V lost 4 bases and J 0 bases, leaving 10 bases between the germline ends. This CDR3 has 15 amino acids. CDR3 sequence (DNA): TGTGCCAGCAGTTCAGTCAGGGTCTCCTACAATGAGCAGTTCTTC. Residues: CASSSVRVSYNEQFF.

V usage is TRBV20-1 and J usage is TRBJ2-1; TRBD2 matches at 8 bases. This CDR3 has 15 residues. J was trimmed by 4 bases and V by 5 bases; bases with no gene match: 10. Per germline, CDR1 DFQATT and CDR2 SNEGSKA (reference sequence). CDR3 sequence (DNA): TGCAGTGCTCCCCCCCAGCGGGGGTCTTACAATGAGCAGTTCTTC. It encodes CSAPPQRGSYNEQFF.

V usage is TRBV6-5 and J usage is TRBJ1-5; TRBD1 agrees at 7 bases. The germline V gene has CDR1 MNHEY and CDR2 SVGAGI. With V trimmed by 2 bases and J by 1 base, 5 bases remained unmatched. This CDR3 has 16 amino acids. CDR3 residues: CASSYGQGGSNQPQHF. DNA of the CDR3: TGTGCCAGCAGTTACGGACAAGGGGGCAGCAATCAGCCCCAGCATTTT.

CDR3 sequence (DNA): TGCGCCAGCAGTCTTCTCTCCTATAATTCACCCCTCCACTTT. This sequence encodes CASSLLSYNSPLHF. The chain uses TRBV10-2 and TRBJ1-6, with D unclear. V shed 5 bases and J shed 0 bases, with 5 bases lying between them. The V gene's germline CDR1 is WSHSY and CDR2 SAAADI. The CDR3 consists of 14 residues.

This clonotype has just a few counts. V is TRBV30 and J is TRBJ2-7, with 9 bases aligning to TRBD1. Germline V CDR1 and CDR2: GTSNPN, SVGIG (reference sequence). The CDR3 totals 14 residues. Unmatched junction bases numbered 5, after V lost 2 bases and J lost 3 bases. In DNA, the CDR3 is TGTGCCTGGAGTCCTTTGACAGGGGGCTACGAGCAGTACTTC. Translation: CAWSPLTGGYEQYF.

The V gene is TRBV6-1, the J gene TRBJ2-7; D remains ambiguous. Germline CDR1 reads MNHNS; CDR2 reads SASEGT. V lost 1 base to trimming and J lost 1 base, with 8 bases between them. The CDR3 is made up of 14 amino acids. DNA for the CDR3: TGTGCCAGCAGTGAAGTCACGTTTTCCTACGAGCAGTACTTC. Residues: CASSEVTFSYEQYF.

This clonotype has ten or more counts. This rearrangement joins TRBV12-3 or TRBV12-4 to TRBJ1-2; D gene unclear. V gave up 1 base and J gave up 6 bases, with 6 bases separating them. The CDR3 contains 12 residues. This CDR3 reads CASSLGTDGYTF. CDR3 DNA sequence: TGTGCCAGCAGTTTAGGGACCGATGGCTACACCTTC.